What follows is one T cell receptor (beta chain) and its context. This entry is derived from a study of T cell responses to AZD1222 COVID-19 vaccine. Germline V gene data show CDR1 as LNHNV and CDR2 as YYDKDF (reference sequence). V lost 0 bases and J 2 bases, leaving 11 bases between the germline ends. The CDR3 covers 16 residues. The repertoire was sequenced with immunoSEQ multiplex PCR; TCRdb's copy has only in-frame clones and lacks some. This sample has some 150,000 clones, with approximately 90% found just once. This TCR came from an adult who received the AZD1222 COVID-19 vaccine. The V call is TRBV15, the J call TRBJ1-3, with D maybe TRBD1 (6 bases). This specimen was peripheral blood, taken 28 days after the second AZD1222 dose. The CDR3 nucleotides read TGTGCCACCAGCAGAGATAAGGGGGGTACTGGAAACACCATATATTTT. Translating gives CATSRDKGGTGNTIYF.